The rows below give T cell receptor beta chains drawn from one sample of a study of beta chain features in type 1 diabetes. Measured with immunoSEQ multiplex PCR; TCRdb has only the in-frame clones, and not every one. The sample has hundreds of thousands of clones, about 14% seen once. The sample was naive CD4+ T cells from blood. The origin of the receptors is a man between 18 and 29 years old with type 1 diabetes. The CDR3 runs from the conserved cysteine through the conserved F or W. Each record gives: clone size, D gene, J gene, V gene, CDR3 DNA, CDR3 protein. The D gene is left open where the match is weak. Part of the rows lack a size; the others show once, few, many or a class for expanded clones.

>.|TRBD2|TRBJ2-1|TRBV9
TGTGCCAGCAGCGCGGGACTAGCGGGGAATGAGCAGTTCTTC
CASSAGLAGNEQFF
>.|.|TRBJ2-4|TRBV30
TGTGCCTGGAGGGACAGCGCCATTCAGTACTTC
CAWRDSAIQYF
>few|.|TRBJ2-5|TRBV18
TGTGCCAGCTCAGCCGGACACCTAGAGACCCAGTACTTC
CASSAGHLETQYF
>few|.|TRBJ2-7|TRBV10-3
TGTGCCATGGGGGTGACCGGATACGAGCAGTACTTC
CAMGVTGYEQYF
>.|.|TRBJ2-7|TRBV9
TGTGCCAGCAACCCTGCGGGACCCCTTAACTTC
CASNPAGPLNF
>few|TRBD2|TRBJ2-3|TRBV30
TGTGCCTACTATGCGGGAGGAGATACGCAGTATTTT
CAYYAGGDTQYF
>.|.|TRBJ2-1|TRBV30
TGTGCCTGGAGTGCGAGGACACACAATGAGCAGTTCTTC
CAWSARTHNEQFF
>.|TRBD2|TRBJ2-5|TRBV5-4
TGTGCCAGCAGTCTCCTAGCGGGGGCTGGGGAGACCCAGTACTTC
CASSLLAGAGETQYF
>.|TRBD1|TRBJ2-7|TRBV30
TGTGCCTGGAGGGGACAGACCTACGAGCAGTACTTC
CAWRGQTYEQYF
>.|.|TRBJ2-5|TRBV18
TGTGCCAGCTCACCAGGGCAGGAAGAGACCCAGTACTTC
CASSPGQEETQYF
>.|.|TRBJ1-1|TRBV20-1
TGCAGTGCTAGATCAGAGGAAGCTTTCTTT
CSARSEEAFF
>few|TRBD1|TRBJ2-7|TRBV13
TGTGCCAGCAGCTCCGGGACAGGGGGTTCCTACGAGCAGTACTTC
CASSSGTGGSYEQYF
>.|.|TRBJ1-1|TRBV5-1
TGCGCCAGCAGCTTGGTAGGATGGGGAGAAAACACTGAAGCTTTCTTT
CASSLVGWGENTEAFF
>.|TRBD1|TRBJ1-2|TRBV29-1
TGCAGCGCTAAGGACAGGGCATATGGCTACACCTTC
CSAKDRAYGYTF
>.|.|TRBJ1-2|TRBV10-2
TGCGCCAGCAGTGAGTCGGCACAGTATGGCTACACCTTC
CASSESAQYGYTF
>few|TRBD2|TRBJ2-1|TRBV5-4
TGTGCCAGCAGCCCGGGACTAGCGGGGGGGGTTGGTGAGCAGTTCTTC
CASSPGLAGGVGEQFF
>.|TRBD1|TRBJ2-7|TRBV2
TGTGCCAGCGGCCCATCCGGGACAGGGGCCTACGAGCAGTACTTC
CASGPSGTGAYEQYF
>.|.|TRBJ2-7|TRBV7-8
TGTGCCAGCAGCTTAGCGGGTCAGGGAGAGCAGTACTTC
CASSLAGQGEQYF
>few|TRBD1|TRBJ1-2|TRBV5-4
TGTGCCAGCAGCTTGCTGTCGGGACAGGGGTACGGCTACACCTTC
CASSLLSGQGYGYTF
>few|.|TRBJ1-6|TRBV4-1
TGCGCCAGCAGCCAAGTGGGCGGTGATAATTCACCCCTCCACTTT
CASSQVGGDNSPLHF
>few|.|TRBJ2-6|TRBV5-1
TGCGCCAGCAGCTTGGTTGGCAACTCTGGGGCCAACGTCCTGACTTTC
CASSLVGNSGANVLTF
>.|.|TRBJ2-1|TRBV2
TGTGCCAGCAGTGTTGTAATTCTCGATGAGCAGTTCTTC
CASSVVILDEQFF
>.|TRBD2|TRBJ2-7|TRBV6-5
TGTGCCAGCCCTACGGGTGGCGGGAGAGTTCGCGAGCAGTACTTC
CASPTGGGRVREQYF
>.|.|TRBJ2-5|TRBV7-9
TGTGCCAGCAGGCAGGGCTGGGAGACCCAGTACTTC
CASRQGWETQYF
>.|TRBD1|TRBJ1-6|TRBV9
TGTGCCAGCAGCGTAGGGGGACAGCCTACCTCCTATAATTCACCCCTCCACTTT
CASSVGGQPTSYNSPLHF
>few|.|TRBJ1-2|TRBV2
TGTGCCAGCAAGGCAGGGCTTACAGATGGCTACACCTTC
CASKAGLTDGYTF
>.|.|TRBJ2-3|TRBV28
TGTGCCAGCAGTCCCCGGGTTGTGCGGTCAGATACGCAGTATTTT
CASSPRVVRSDTQYF
>.|.|TRBJ2-3|TRBV5-4
TGTGCCAGCAGTTCAATGGGGCGGGGCACAGATACGCAGTATTTT
CASSSMGRGTDTQYF
>few|.|TRBJ2-1|TRBV6-1
TGTGCCAGCACTGAGGACTACAATGAGCAGTTCTTC
CASTEDYNEQFF
>.|TRBD1|TRBJ2-7|TRBV4-2
TGTGCCAGCAGCCAAGTCCGGGACAGCACCTACGAGCAGTACTTC
CASSQVRDSTYEQYF
>.|.|TRBJ1-6|TRBV4-3
TGCGCCAGCAGCCAAGAATTGAACCGGGCGTATTCACCCCTCCACTTT
CASSQELNRAYSPLHF
>.|.|TRBJ1-5|TRBV6-6
TGTGCCAGCAGTTACCGCGGGAGGGATCAGCCCCAGCATTTT
CASSYRGRDQPQHF
>few|.|TRBJ1-4|TRBV2
TGTGCCAGCGTTGGGGCAACTAATGAAAAACTGTTTTTT
CASVGATNEKLFF
>.|.|TRBJ2-7|TRBV15
TGTGCCACCAGCAGAGCACAGGGTTACGAGCAGTACTTC
CATSRAQGYEQYF
>few|.|TRBJ2-6|TRBV30
TGTGCCAGAATGGGGGTCTCTGGGGCCAACGTCCTGACTTTC
CARMGVSGANVLTF
>.|.|TRBJ2-5|TRBV7-3
TGTGCCAGCGATCAGGGACCCCCCCCGAAGTACTTC
CASDQGPPPKYF
>.|.|TRBJ1-5|TRBV28
TGTGCCAGTCCGCGGGGGCCCCAGCATTTT
CASPRGPQHF
>few|.|TRBJ2-3|TRBV6-5
TGTGCCGTTGGGACACCCTACACAGATACGCAGTATTTT
CAVGTPYTDTQYF
>few|TRBD1|TRBJ2-3|TRBV7-2
TGTGCCAGCAGCTTATTGGGACAGGCTCTCGAGGATACGCAGTATTTT
CASSLLGQALEDTQYF